This T cell receptor beta chain is from a study of blood T cell repertoires in COVID-19. Measured with immunoSEQ multiplex PCR; TCRdb has only the in-frame clones, and not every one. Of 65,000 to 90,000 clones listed, under 85% are singletons. The CDR3 contains 14 residues. The V segment lost 5 bases and the J segment 4 bases; nucleotides outside the gene matches: 6. Germline V CDR1 and CDR2: SEHNR, FQNEAQ (reference sequence). This sequence joins TRBV7-9 and TRBJ1-1; 8 positions agree with TRBD1. This sequence was found in a woman of 80 years or more with acute or convalescent COVID-19. Sequenced input: peripheral blood. The CDR3, as DNA: TGTGCCAGCAGCGTCGACAGGGGTGGCACTGAAGCTTTCTTT. Translating it yields CASSVDRGGTEAFF. Combining the CDR3 with reference TRBV7-9 and TRBJ1-1 gives the whole variable domain DTGVSQNPRHKITKRGQNVTFRCDPISEHNRLYWYRQTLGQGPEFLTYFQNEAQLEKSRLLSDRFSAERPKGSFSTLEIQRTEQGDSAMYLCASSVDRGGTEAFFGQGTRLTVV.